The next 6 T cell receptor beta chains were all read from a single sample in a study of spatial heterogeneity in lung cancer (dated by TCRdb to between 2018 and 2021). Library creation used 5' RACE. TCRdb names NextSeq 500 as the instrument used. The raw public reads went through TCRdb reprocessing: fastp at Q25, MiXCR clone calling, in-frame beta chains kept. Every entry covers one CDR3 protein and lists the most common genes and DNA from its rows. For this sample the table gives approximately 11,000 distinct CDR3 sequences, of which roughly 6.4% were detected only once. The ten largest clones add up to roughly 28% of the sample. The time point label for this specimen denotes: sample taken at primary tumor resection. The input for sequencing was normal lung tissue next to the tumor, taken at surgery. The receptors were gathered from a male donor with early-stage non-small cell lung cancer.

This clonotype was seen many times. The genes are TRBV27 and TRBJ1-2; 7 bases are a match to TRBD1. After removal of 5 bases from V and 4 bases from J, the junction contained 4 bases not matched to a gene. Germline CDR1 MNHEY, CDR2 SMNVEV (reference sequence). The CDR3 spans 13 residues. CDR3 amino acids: CASSPRTGYGYTF. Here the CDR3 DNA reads TGTGCCAGCAGTCCCCGGACAGGCTATGGCTACACCTTC.

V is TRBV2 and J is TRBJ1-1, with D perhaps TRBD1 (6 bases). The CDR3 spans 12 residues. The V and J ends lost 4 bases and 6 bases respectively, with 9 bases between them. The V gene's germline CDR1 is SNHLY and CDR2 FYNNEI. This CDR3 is CASSVRQAEAFF. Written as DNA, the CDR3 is TGTGCCAGCAGTGTCCGACAGGCTGAAGCTTTCTTT. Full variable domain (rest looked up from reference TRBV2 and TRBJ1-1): EPEVTQTPSHQVTQMGQEVILRCVPISNHLYFYWYRQILGQKVEFLVSFYNNEISEKSEIFDDQFSVERPDGSNFTLKIRSTKLEDSAMYFCASSVRQAEAFFGQGTRLTVV.

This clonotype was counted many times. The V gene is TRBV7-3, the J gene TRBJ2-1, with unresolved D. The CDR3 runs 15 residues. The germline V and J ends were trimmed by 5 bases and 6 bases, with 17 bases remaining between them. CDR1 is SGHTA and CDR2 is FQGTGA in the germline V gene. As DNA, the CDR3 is TGTGCCAGCAGCACCCGGACCGTGTCGAGCAATGAGCAGTTCTTC. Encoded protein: CASSTRTVSSNEQFF.

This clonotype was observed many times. The CDR3 bases are TGTGCCAGCAGCCCAGGGGCCGGGACTCACAATGAGCAGTTCTTC. Protein product: CASSPGAGTHNEQFF. The rearrangement links TRBV11-2 to TRBJ2-1, with D perhaps assigned TRBD1 or TRBD2 (6 bases each). Trimming stripped 5 bases from V and 5 bases from J, with 16 bases between. The CDR3 is 15 amino acids. The germline CDR1 and CDR2 sequences are SGHAT and FQNNGV.

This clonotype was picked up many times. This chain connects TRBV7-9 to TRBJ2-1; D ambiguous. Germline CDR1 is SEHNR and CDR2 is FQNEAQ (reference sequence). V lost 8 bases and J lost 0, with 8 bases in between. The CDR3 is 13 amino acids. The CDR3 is CASLASSYNEQFF. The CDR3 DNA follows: TGTGCCAGCTTGGCAAGCTCCTACAATGAGCAGTTCTTC.

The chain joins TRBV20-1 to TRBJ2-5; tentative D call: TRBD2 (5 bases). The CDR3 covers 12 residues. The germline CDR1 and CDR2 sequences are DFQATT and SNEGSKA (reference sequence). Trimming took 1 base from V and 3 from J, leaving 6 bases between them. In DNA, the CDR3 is TGCAGTGCTAGAGGAGCGGAAGAGACCCAGTACTTC. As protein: CSARGAEETQYF.